Each of the 26 T cell receptor beta chains below was sequenced from the same sample in a study of T cells in tuberculosis. Clones were read by immunoSEQ multiplex PCR, and TCRdb kept only the in-frame ones, dropping some. The sample has 25,000 to 35,000 clones, approximately 94% seen once. Sequenced material: PBMCs. These receptors originate from a donor aged 5-35 years with latent tuberculosis or without tuberculosis infection.

The chain recombines TRBV18 with TRBJ2-3, with 7 bases aligning to TRBD1. J lost 2 bases, V lost 4 bases, and 18 bases had no gene match. This CDR3 has 19 residues. Per the germline V gene, CDR1 is KGHSH and CDR2 is LQKENI. The CDR3 protein is CASSRTSGTVPGTTDTQYF. DNA for the CDR3: TGTGCCAGCTCACGAACTTCCGGGACAGTCCCTGGGACCACAGATACGCAGTATTTT.

The chain employs TRBV6-6 and TRBJ2-3, with a possible D match to TRBD2 (5 bases). The CDR3 has 12 residues. Deletions cut 8 bases from V and 2 bases from J, with 8 bases between. CDR1 is MNHNY and CDR2 is SVGAGI in the germline V gene (reference sequence). DNA of the CDR3: TGTGCCAGCGAGGACTCCACAGATACGCAGTATTTT. It codes for CASEDSTDTQYF.

The genes are TRBV4-1 and TRBJ1-2, with D possibly matching TRBD1 (5 bases). The CDR3 has 15 residues. Per the germline V gene, CDR1 is MGHRA and CDR2 is YSYEKL. V dropped 3 bases and J dropped 2 bases, with 13 bases sitting between them. CDR3 bases: TGCGCCAGCAGCCACCCCAACCGGGGGAACTATGGCTACACCTTC. Protein sequence: CASSHPNRGNYGYTF.

CDR3 region: CASSRDRAYEQYF. The CDR3, as DNA: TGCGCCAGCAGCCGGGACAGGGCCTACGAGCAGTACTTC. The chain employs TRBV5-1 and TRBJ2-7; TRBD1 matches at 9 bases. J was trimmed by 2 bases and V by 4 bases; bases with no gene match: 1. Germline V CDR1 and CDR2: SGHRS, YFSETQ. The CDR3 runs 13 residues.

The CDR3 sequence: CASSNFGGWGTEAFF. DNA of the CDR3: TGTGCCAGCAGCAATTTCGGGGGGTGGGGCACTGAAGCTTTCTTT. The chain uses TRBV7-2 and TRBJ1-1; the D gene is possibly TRBD1 (5 bases). Germline CDR1 and CDR2: SGHTA and FQGNSA. V was cut by 5 bases and J by 4 bases, with 17 bases left in between. This CDR3 spans 15 amino acids.

The chain joins TRBV28 to TRBJ2-5; 11 nucleotides line up with TRBD2. Germline V gene data show CDR1 as MDHEN and CDR2 as SYDVKM. There are 17 residues in the CDR3. The J segment lost 5 bases and the V segment lost 2 bases, leaving 10 bases of the junction unmatched. CDR3 DNA sequence: TGTGCCAGCAGTTTAATGATAGCGGGAGGGCCTTGGGAGACCCAGTACTTC. It translates to CASSLMIAGGPWETQYF. Looking up the rest from reference TRBV28 and TRBJ2-5 gives the full variable domain: DVKVTQSSRYLVKRTGEKVFLECVQDMDHENMFWYRQDPGLGLRLIYFSYDVKMKEKGDIPEGYSVSREKKERFSLILESASTNQTSMYLCASSLMIAGGPWETQYFGPGTRLLVL.

This chain connects TRBV10-2 to TRBJ1-2; no reliable D call. Looked up from germline, CDR1 is WSHSY and CDR2 is SAAADI. Trimming took off 2 bases at V and 3 bases at J, with 13 bases between the two ends. The CDR3 has 15 residues. The CDR3 nucleotides are TGCGCCAGCAGTGAGGGAGGTCTCCTCGACTATGGCTACACCTTC. It specifies CASSEGGLLDYGYTF.

This chain links TRBV7-2 with TRBJ2-2; TRBD2 matches at 8 bases. The CDR3 is 16 residues long. Germline V gene data show CDR1 as SGHTA and CDR2 as FQGNSA. With 9 bases clipped from V and 6 bases from J, the junction kept 15 bases outside the gene matches. The CDR3 loop is CARSEAGGSFSGELFF. CDR3 in DNA: TGTGCCAGGTCGGAGGCGGGAGGATCATTCTCCGGGGAGCTGTTTTTT.

The chain has TRBV7-9 and TRBJ1-1; 8 bases match TRBD1. Germline V gene lookup returns CDR1 SEHNR and CDR2 FQNEAQ (reference sequence). The CDR3 covers 13 residues. V was clipped by 4 bases and J by 9 bases; unmatched bases: 7. The CDR3 loop reads CASSSPDRGKAFF. CDR3 DNA sequence: TGTGCCAGCAGCTCCCCCGACAGGGGAAAAGCTTTCTTT.

The chain joins TRBV18 to TRBJ1-2; maybe TRBD1 (6 bases). Germline V gene data show CDR1 as KGHSH and CDR2 as LQKENI. The CDR3 is made up of 14 amino acids. V was trimmed by 1 base and J by 3 bases, leaving 9 bases between them. CDR3 DNA: TGTGCCAGCTCACCACGTCCAGGGGACTATGGCTACACCTTC. Translated, it gives CASSPRPGDYGYTF.

The gene calls are TRBV18 and TRBJ1-5; weak D call: TRBD1 (5 bases). In germline, CDR1 is KGHSH, CDR2 LQKENI. V dropped 2 bases and J dropped 6 bases, with 14 bases sitting between them. This CDR3 is built from 15 residues. The DNA for the CDR3 is TGTGCCAGCTCACCATCGGGAGGGGTAAGTCAGCCCCAGCATTTT. The encoded protein is CASSPSGGVSQPQHF.

The chain uses TRBV7-9 and TRBJ2-1; TRBD1 might be the D (6 bases). The CDR3 sequence is 16 residues long. V was trimmed by 5 bases and J by 0 bases, leaving 14 bases between them. Germline V gene data show CDR1 as SEHNR and CDR2 as FQNEAQ (reference sequence). CDR3 sequence reads: CASSPQQGRSYNEQFF. The CDR3 region has the DNA TGTGCCAGCAGCCCCCAGCAGGGGCGCTCCTACAATGAGCAGTTCTTC.

The CDR3 DNA follows: TGTGCCAGCAGTCAGCAGGGGGCCGGCACTGAAGCTTTCTTT. Amino acid sequence: CASSQQGAGTEAFF. This chain links TRBV2 with TRBJ1-1, with 8 bases that match TRBD1. V lost 5 bases and J lost 4; bases outside the gene matches: 6. Germline CDR1 is SNHLY and CDR2 is FYNNEI. The CDR3 is 14 amino acids.

The V gene is TRBV7-2, the J gene TRBJ1-2; maybe TRBD1 (5 bases). CDR1 is SGHTA and CDR2 is FQGNSA in the germline V gene. The ends were cut back, 0 bases at V and 2 bases at J, with 10 bases in the middle. CDR3 length: 15 amino acids. CDR3 nucleotides: TGTGCCAGCAGCTTAGCGGGGCAGGCAAACTATGGCTACACCTTC. Its translation: CASSLAGQANYGYTF.

The chain uses TRBV27 and TRBJ2-2; D ambiguous. V shed 3 bases and J shed 1 base, with 3 bases lying between them. The CDR3 extends over 13 amino acids. Germline lookup yields CDR1 MNHEY and CDR2 SMNVEV (reference sequence). CDR3 nucleotides: TGTGCCAGCAGTTTTAGGAACACCGGGGAGCTGTTTTTT. Its translation: CASSFRNTGELFF.

CDR3 sequence reads: CASSFVSLNTEAFF. For the CDR3, the DNA is TGTGCCAGCAGCTTTGTCAGTTTGAACACTGAAGCTTTCTTT. V usage is TRBV7-9 and J usage is TRBJ1-1; D not resolved. V lost 3 bases, J lost 0 bases, and 8 bases lay in between. This CDR3 contains 14 residues. Germline lookup yields CDR1 SEHNR and CDR2 FQNEAQ (reference sequence).

The chain links TRBV4-2 to TRBJ2-1, with 8 bases fitting TRBD2. The CDR3 extends over 17 amino acids. CDR1 is LGHNA, CDR2 YNFKEQ, per germline. V trimming: 1 base; J trimming: 4 bases; junction bases outside the gene matches: 9. The CDR3 coding sequence is TGTGCCAGCAGCCAAGTCCTCGCGGGAGGATTTTACAATGAGCAGTTCTTC. Amino acids: CASSQVLAGGFYNEQFF.

With respect to this clone: Germline is not matched at one junction end, which may reflect a read error. The V gene is TRBV19, the J gene TRBJ2-1; the D is unclear. The CDR3 length is 13 residues. Per the germline V gene, CDR1 is LNHDA and CDR2 is SQIVND (reference sequence). CDR3 nucleotide sequence: TGTGCCAGTAGGATAGTTCCCGGTAATGAGCAGTTCTTC. Translation gives CASRIVPGNEQFF.

The V gene is TRBV2, the J gene TRBJ2-3; TRBD2 might be the D (5 bases). The V and J ends lost 8 bases and 2 bases respectively, with 8 bases between them. The germline gives CDR1 SNHLY, CDR2 FYNNEI. This CDR3 contains 12 residues. CDR3 bases: TGTGCCAGCGCCGGGGACACAGATACGCAGTATTTT. Residues: CASAGDTDTQYF.

V usage is TRBV6-4 and J usage is TRBJ2-7; TRBD2 matches 9 bases. Germline trimming cut 3 bases from V and 2 bases from J; bases unmatched to any gene: 2. CDR3 size: 14 residues. In germline, CDR1 is MRHNA, CDR2 SNTAGT. DNA of the CDR3: TGTGCCAGCAGTGAGCGGGAGGGCCCCTACGAGCAGTACTTC. Translating it yields CASSEREGPYEQYF.

V and J are TRBV2 and TRBJ1-5; D gene unclear. Trimming took 5 bases from V and 5 from J, leaving 10 bases between them. The CDR3 is 13 residues long. The germline V gene has CDR1 SNHLY and CDR2 FYNNEI. CDR3 nucleotide sequence: TGTGCCAGCAGTAAGGAGGGTGATCAGCCCCAGCATTTT. Translation gives CASSKEGDQPQHF.

The CDR3 DNA is TGTGCCGGAAAACAGGGATCGGGGGAAAAACTGTTTTTT. Translated, it gives CAGKQGSGEKLFF. V is TRBV7-9 and J is TRBJ1-4; TRBD1 might be the D (6 bases). Germline V CDR1 and CDR2: SEHNR, FQNEAQ (reference sequence). Trimming shortened V by 11 bases and J by 8 bases, and 18 bases separated the two germline ends. The CDR3 extends over 13 amino acids.

This clone was detected once. The J gene is TRBJ2-7, the V gene TRBV6-5; TRBD2 matches at 13 bases. CDR1 is MNHEY, CDR2 SVGAGI, per germline. There are 15 residues in the CDR3. J was trimmed by 1 base and V by 5 bases; bases with no gene match: 2. CDR3 sequence reads: CASSRTSGRSYEQYF. In nucleotides, the CDR3 is TGTGCCAGCAGTCGGACTAGCGGGAGATCCTACGAGCAGTACTTC.

The rearrangement links TRBV30 to TRBJ2-5; maybe TRBD2 (6 bases). This CDR3 is built from 13 residues. Looked up from germline, CDR1 is GTSNPN and CDR2 is SVGIG (reference sequence). V gave up 7 bases and J gave up 5 bases, with 17 bases separating them. For the CDR3, the DNA is TGTGCCTTCCGGGGAACGGGAGTGGAGACCCAGTACTTC. It codes for CAFRGTGVETQYF.

The chain has TRBV7-9 and TRBJ2-1, with 7 bases lining up with TRBD1. Trimming removed 4 bases from V and 7 bases from J; junction bases left unmatched: 1. This CDR3 comprises 12 residues. CDR1 and CDR2 from the germline V gene are SEHNR and FQNEAQ (reference sequence). This CDR3 reads CASSSQGNEQFF. The CDR3 DNA reads as TGTGCCAGCAGCTCACAGGGGAATGAGCAGTTCTTC.

The DNA of the CDR3 is TGTGCCAGCAGCCAAGATCTAGCGGGAGGGCCCTATGAGCAGTTCTTC. Its translation is CASSQDLAGGPYEQFF. The rearrangement links TRBV4-2 to TRBJ2-1, with TRBD2 identical over 12 bases. CDR3 length: 16 amino acids. Looked up from germline, CDR1 is LGHNA and CDR2 is YNFKEQ. The trim removed 0 bases at V and 8 bases at J, leaving 5 bases unmatched.